Given below is one T cell receptor (beta chain) in context. This entry belongs to a study of T cell changes during pregnancy in multiple sclerosis. J lost 5 bases, V lost 4 bases, and 7 bases had no gene match. CDR1 and CDR2 (germline): LNHNV, YYDKDF (reference sequence). The CDR3 runs 14 residues. Sequencing was performed with immunoSEQ multiplex PCR; in TCRdb, only in-frame clones are kept and a portion is missing. The sample holds approximately 90,000 clones, 80% to 95% seen once. The chain uses TRBV15 and TRBJ2-5, with TRBD1 identical over 7 bases. The clonotype originates from a female donor with multiple sclerosis, enrolled in a pregnancy study. The source material was peripheral blood, sampled in the first trimester of pregnancy. The CDR3 is CATSTDRAVETQYF. CDR3 DNA: TGTGCCACCAGCACCGACAGGGCGGTCGAGACCCAGTACTTC.